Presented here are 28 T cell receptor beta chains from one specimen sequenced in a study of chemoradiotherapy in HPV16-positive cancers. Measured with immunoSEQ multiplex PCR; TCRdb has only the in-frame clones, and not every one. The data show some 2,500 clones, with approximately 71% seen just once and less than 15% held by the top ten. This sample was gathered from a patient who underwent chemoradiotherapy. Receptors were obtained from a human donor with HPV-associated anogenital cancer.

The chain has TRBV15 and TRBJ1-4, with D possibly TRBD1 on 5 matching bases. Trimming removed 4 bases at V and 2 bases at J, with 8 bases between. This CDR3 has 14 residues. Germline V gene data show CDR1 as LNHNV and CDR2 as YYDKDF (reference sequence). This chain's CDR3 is CATSTDSTNEKLFF. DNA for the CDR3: TGTGCCACCAGCACCGACAGTACTAATGAAAAACTGTTTTTT.

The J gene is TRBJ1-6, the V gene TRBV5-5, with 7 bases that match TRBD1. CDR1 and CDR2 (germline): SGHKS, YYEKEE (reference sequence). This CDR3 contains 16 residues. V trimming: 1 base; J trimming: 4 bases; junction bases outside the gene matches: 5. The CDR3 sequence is CASSLRGGWYNSPLHF. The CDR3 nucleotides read TGTGCCAGCAGCTTGAGAGGGGGCTGGTATAATTCACCCCTCCACTTT.

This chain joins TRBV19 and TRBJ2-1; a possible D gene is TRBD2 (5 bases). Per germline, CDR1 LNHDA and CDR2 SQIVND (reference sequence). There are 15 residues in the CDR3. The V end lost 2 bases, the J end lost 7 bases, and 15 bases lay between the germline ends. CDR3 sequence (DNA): TGTGCCAGTAGTATACGCGGGCAGCAAGGAAATGAGCAGTTCTTC. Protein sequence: CASSIRGQQGNEQFF.

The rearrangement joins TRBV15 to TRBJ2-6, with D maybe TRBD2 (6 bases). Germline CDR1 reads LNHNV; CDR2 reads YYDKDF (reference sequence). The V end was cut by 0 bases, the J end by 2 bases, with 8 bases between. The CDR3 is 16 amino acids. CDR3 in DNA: TGTGCCACCAGCAGAGAACGGGAGCCTGGGGCCAACGTCCTGACTTTC. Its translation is CATSREREPGANVLTF.

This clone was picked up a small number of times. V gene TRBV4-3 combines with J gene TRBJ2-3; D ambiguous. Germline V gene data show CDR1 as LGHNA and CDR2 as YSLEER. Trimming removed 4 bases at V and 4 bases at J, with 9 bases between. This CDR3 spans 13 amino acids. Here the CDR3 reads CASSPQTPDTQYF. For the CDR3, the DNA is TGCGCCAGCAGCCCTCAAACCCCAGATACGCAGTATTTT.

The CDR3 DNA reads TGTGCCAGCCGCTCATCCGACGGGACTAGCGGGTCATACAATGAGCAGTTCTTC. Its protein product is CASRSSDGTSGSYNEQFF. The chain uses TRBV21-1 and TRBJ2-1; TRBD2 is taken as the D call from the table, unchecked against the DNA. TRBV21-1 is a known pseudogene. This CDR3 is 18 amino acids long.

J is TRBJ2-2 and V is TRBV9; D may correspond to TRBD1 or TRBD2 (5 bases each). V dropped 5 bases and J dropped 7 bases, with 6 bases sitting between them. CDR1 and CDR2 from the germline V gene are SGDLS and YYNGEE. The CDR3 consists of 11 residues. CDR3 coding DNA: TGTGCCAGCAGGAGGGGCGGGGAGCTGTTTTTT. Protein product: CASRRGGELFF.

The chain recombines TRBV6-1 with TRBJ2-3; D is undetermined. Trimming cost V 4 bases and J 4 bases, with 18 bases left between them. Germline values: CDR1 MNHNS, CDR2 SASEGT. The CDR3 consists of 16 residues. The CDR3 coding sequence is TGTGCCAGCAGTGCCGGACGGACCCCTATATCAGATACGCAGTATTTT. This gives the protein CASSAGRTPISDTQYF.

This chain's CDR3 is CAWSVPGGTQYF. The CDR3 DNA is TGTGCCTGGAGTGTACCCGGGGGGACCCAGTACTTC. This chain connects TRBV30 to TRBJ2-5, with D possibly being TRBD2 (6 bases). The CDR3 runs 12 residues. Trimming removed 0 bases from V and 7 bases from J, with 9 bases in between. Looked up from germline, CDR1 is GTSNPN and CDR2 is SVGIG (reference sequence).

CDR3 nucleotides: TGTGCCTGGAGTGAACAGGGCTTCAATCAGCCCCAGCATTTT. Protein product: CAWSEQGFNQPQHF. This chain connects TRBV30 to TRBJ1-5; TRBD1 is a possible D gene (6 bases). The V end lost 1 base, the J end lost 3 bases, and 10 bases lay between the germline ends. The CDR3 totals 14 residues. Germline V CDR1 and CDR2: GTSNPN, SVGIG (reference sequence). Looking up the rest from reference TRBV30 and TRBJ1-5 gives the full variable domain: SQTIHQWPATLVQPVGSPLSLECTVEGTSNPNLYWYRQAAGRGLQLLFYSVGIGQISSEVPQNLSASRPQDRQFILSSKKLLLSDSGFYLCAWSEQGFNQPQHFGDGTRLSIL.

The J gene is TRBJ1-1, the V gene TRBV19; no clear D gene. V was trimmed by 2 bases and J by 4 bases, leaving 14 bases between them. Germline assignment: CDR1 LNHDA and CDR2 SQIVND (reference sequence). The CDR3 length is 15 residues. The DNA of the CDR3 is TGTGCCAGTAGTATAATCGGTCCGGCGGGCACTGAAGCTTTCTTT. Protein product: CASSIIGPAGTEAFF.

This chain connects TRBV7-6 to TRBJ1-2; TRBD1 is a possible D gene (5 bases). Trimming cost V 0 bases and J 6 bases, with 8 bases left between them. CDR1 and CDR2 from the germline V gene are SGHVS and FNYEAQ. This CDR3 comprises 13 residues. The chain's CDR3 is CASSLAQGDGYTF. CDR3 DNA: TGTGCCAGCAGCTTAGCCCAGGGTGATGGCTACACCTTC.

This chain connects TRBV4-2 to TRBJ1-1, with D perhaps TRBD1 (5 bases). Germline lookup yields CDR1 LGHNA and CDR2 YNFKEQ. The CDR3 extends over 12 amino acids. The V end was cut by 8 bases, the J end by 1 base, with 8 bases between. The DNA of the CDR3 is TGTGCCAGCCTCGACAGGAACACTGAAGCTTTCTTT. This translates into CASLDRNTEAFF.

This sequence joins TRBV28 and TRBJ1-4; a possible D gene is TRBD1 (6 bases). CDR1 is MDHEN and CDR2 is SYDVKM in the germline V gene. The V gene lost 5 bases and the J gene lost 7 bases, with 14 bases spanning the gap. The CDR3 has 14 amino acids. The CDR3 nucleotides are TGTGCCAGCAGTACGGGGGGGGGCCCTGAAAAACTGTTTTTT. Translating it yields CASSTGGGPEKLFF.

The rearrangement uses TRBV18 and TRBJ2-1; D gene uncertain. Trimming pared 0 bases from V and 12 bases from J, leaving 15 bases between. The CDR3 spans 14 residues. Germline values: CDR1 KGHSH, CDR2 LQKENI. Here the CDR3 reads CASSPPAQRSGQFF. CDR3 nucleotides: TGTGCCAGCTCACCACCGGCCCAAAGGTCGGGGCAGTTCTTC.

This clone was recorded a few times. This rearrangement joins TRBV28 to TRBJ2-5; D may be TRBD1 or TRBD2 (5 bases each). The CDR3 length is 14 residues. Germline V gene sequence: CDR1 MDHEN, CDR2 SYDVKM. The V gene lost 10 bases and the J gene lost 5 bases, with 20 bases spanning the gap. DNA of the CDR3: TGTGCCACAACCCTAGGCAGGGCGGGTGAGACCCAGTACTTC. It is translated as CATTLGRAGETQYF.

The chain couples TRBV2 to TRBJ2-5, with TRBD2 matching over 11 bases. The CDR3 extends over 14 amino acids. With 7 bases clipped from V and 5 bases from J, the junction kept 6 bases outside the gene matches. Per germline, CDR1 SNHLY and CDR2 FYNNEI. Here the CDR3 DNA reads TGTGCCAGCATAGCGGGGGGGCCCGGGGAGACCCAGTACTTC. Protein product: CASIAGGPGETQYF. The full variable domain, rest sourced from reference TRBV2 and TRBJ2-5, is EPEVTQTPSHQVTQMGQEVILRCVPISNHLYFYWYRQILGQKVEFLVSFYNNEISEKSEIFDDQFSVERPDGSNFTLKIRSTKLEDSAMYFCASIAGGPGETQYFGPGTRLLVL.

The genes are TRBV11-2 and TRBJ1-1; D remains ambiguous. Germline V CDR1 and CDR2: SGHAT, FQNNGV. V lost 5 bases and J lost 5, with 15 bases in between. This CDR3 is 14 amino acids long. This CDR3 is CASSGQFRGTEAFF. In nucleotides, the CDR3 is TGTGCCAGCAGCGGGCAGTTTAGAGGGACTGAAGCTTTCTTT.

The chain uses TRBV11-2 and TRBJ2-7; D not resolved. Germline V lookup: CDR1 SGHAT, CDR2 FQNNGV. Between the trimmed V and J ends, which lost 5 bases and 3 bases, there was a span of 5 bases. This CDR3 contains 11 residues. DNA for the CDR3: TGTGCCAGCAGCCTAAACTACGAGCAGTACTTC. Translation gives CASSLNYEQYF.

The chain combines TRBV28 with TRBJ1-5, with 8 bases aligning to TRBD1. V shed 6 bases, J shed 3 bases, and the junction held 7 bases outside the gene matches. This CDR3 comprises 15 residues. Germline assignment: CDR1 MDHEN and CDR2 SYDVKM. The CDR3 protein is CASRDRVSINQPQHF. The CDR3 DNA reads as TGTGCCAGCAGGGACAGGGTTTCGATCAATCAGCCCCAGCATTTT.

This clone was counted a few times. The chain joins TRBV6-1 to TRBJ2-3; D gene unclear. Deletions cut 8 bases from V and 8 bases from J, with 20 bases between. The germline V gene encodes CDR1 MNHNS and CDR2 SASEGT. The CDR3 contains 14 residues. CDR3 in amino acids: CASHPFPQGSTQYF. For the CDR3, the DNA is TGTGCCAGCCACCCTTTCCCCCAAGGCAGTACGCAGTATTTT.

The CDR3 sequence is CATEGYPSTDTQYF. The CDR3 DNA sequence: TGTGCCACCGAGGGGTACCCAAGCACAGATACGCAGTATTTT. The chain joins TRBV6-5 to TRBJ2-3, with D perhaps being TRBD1 or TRBD2 (5 bases each). The germline V gene has CDR1 MNHEY and CDR2 SVGAGI. V gave up 10 bases and J gave up 0 bases, with 14 bases separating them. This CDR3 has 14 amino acids.

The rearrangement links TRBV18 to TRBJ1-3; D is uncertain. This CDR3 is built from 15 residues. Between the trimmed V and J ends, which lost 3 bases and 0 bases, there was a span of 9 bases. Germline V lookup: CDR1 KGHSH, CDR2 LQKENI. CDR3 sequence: CASSPSLSSGNTIYF. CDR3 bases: TGTGCCAGCTCACCCTCGCTCAGCTCTGGAAACACCATATATTTT.

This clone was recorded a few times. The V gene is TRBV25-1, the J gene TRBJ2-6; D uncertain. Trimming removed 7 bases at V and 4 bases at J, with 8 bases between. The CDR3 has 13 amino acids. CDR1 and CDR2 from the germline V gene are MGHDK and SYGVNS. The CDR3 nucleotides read TGTGCCAGCAACCGTCCCGGGGCCAACGTCCTGACTTTC. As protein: CASNRPGANVLTF.

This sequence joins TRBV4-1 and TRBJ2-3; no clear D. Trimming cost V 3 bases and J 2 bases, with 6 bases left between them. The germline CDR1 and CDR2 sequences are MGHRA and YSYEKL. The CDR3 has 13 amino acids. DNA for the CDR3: TGCGCCAGCAGCCATCCGGACACAGATACGCAGTATTTT. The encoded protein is CASSHPDTDTQYF.

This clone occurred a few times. CDR3 residues: CASSQAGQRDYVEQYF. For the CDR3, the DNA is TGTGCCAGCAGCCAAGCGGGACAGAGAGATTACGTTGAGCAGTACTTC. The V and J genes are TRBV4-2 and TRBJ2-7; 7 nucleotides align to TRBD1. The CDR3 consists of 16 residues. Germline V gene data show CDR1 as LGHNA and CDR2 as YNFKEQ. Losses at the gene ends were 1 base for V and 7 bases for J; bases not matched to a gene: 13.

The CDR3 coding sequence is TGTGCCACCAGCAGAGATAAGGAAGAGACCCAGTACTTC. Translated, it gives CATSRDKEETQYF. The chain recombines TRBV15 with TRBJ2-5; D ambiguous. The CDR3 has 13 amino acids. V was cut by 0 bases and J by 3 bases, with 5 bases left in between. Per germline, CDR1 LNHNV and CDR2 YYDKDF (reference sequence).

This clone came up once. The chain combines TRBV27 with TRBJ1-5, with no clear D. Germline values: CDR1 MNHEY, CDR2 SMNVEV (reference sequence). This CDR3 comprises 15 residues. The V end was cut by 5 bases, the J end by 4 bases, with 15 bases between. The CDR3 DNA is TGTGCCAGCAGTCCTAGAACGGGGAGGAATCAGCCCCAGCATTTT. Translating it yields CASSPRTGRNQPQHF.